This T cell receptor (beta chain) stems from a study of Graves' ophthalmopathy and Graves' hyperthyroidism. Overall study: The study drew peripheral blood at initial diagnosis, before any treatment.

PBMCs came from 10 ml of fresh peripheral blood. CDR3 length equals 14 residues. The germline gives CDR1 MNHNS, CDR2 SASEGT. The germline V and J ends were trimmed by 1 base and 1 base, with 7 bases remaining between them. RNA transcripts served as template for amplifying TCR beta CDR3 sequences. Second-round multiplex PCR followed a first-round RT-PCR using HTBI primers. TCRdb reprocessed the multiplex PCR reads with MiXCR, giving one entry per CDR3 protein. The table includes about 380,000 distinct CDR3 sequences, over 15% detected once. At least ten counts were recorded for this clonotype. V is TRBV6-1 and J is TRBJ2-5; D not certain. The material sequenced was peripheral blood. The TCR originated in a woman aged 18-29 years with stable Graves' hyperthyroidism. CDR3 bases: TGTGCCAGCAGTGAAGAGCACAGCCAAGAGACCCAGTACTTC. Its translation: CASSEEHSQETQYF.